This TCR beta chain is drawn from a study of identical twins. Germline-derived CDR1 and CDR2 are WNHNN and SYGVQD (reference sequence). CDR3 length: 13 amino acids. Trimming removed 3 bases at V and 5 bases at J, with 8 bases between. This clonotype was recorded a few times. A universal primer site came from template switching; cDNA carried unique molecular identifiers. MiXCR was run by TCRdb on the 5' RACE reads, yielding one entry per CDR3 protein. Of under 450,000 distinct CDR3 sequences listed, less than 20% are singletons. This receptor was obtained from a man aged 50 or older in good health. Sequencing input: naive T cells sorted from blood. The chain recombines TRBV10-1 with TRBJ1-5; no clear D. The CDR3 coding sequence is TGCGCCAGCAGTGATGGCGGTCATCAGCCCCAGCATTTT. Protein sequence: CASSDGGHQPQHF.